This TCR beta chain was sequenced in a study of memory CD4+ T cells and cytomegalovirus serostatus. Single viable CD3+CD4+CD8-CD45RO+ cells were sorted as the memory CD4+ T cells. After thawing, CD4+ T cells were positively selected. V was cut by 5 bases and J by 0 bases, with 8 bases left in between. Germline V CDR1 and CDR2: LNHDA, SQIVND (reference sequence). The CDR3 is made up of 14 amino acids. Study findings and constraints: Repertoires predicted CMV serostatus with median bootstrapped AUC of about 0.94. CD4+ memory repertoires contained about two fifths of the 164 reported CMV TCRbeta sequences.

As concerns this clone: As yet, its antigen is unknown.

TCRdb keeps only in-frame clones here, not all; method: immunoSEQ multiplex PCR. The sample consists of about 58,000 clones, approximately 81% of them appearing once. The sequenced material came from memory CD4+ T cells from blood. This clonotype originated in an adult in good health and CMV-seronegative. Some clones in this sample may be carry-over from other donors' samples. The chain carries TRBV19 and TRBJ2-4, with D unresolved. Here the CDR3 reads CASSHRLAKNIQYF. The CDR3 DNA reads as TGTGCCAGTAGTCACAGACTAGCCAAAAACATTCAGTACTTC.